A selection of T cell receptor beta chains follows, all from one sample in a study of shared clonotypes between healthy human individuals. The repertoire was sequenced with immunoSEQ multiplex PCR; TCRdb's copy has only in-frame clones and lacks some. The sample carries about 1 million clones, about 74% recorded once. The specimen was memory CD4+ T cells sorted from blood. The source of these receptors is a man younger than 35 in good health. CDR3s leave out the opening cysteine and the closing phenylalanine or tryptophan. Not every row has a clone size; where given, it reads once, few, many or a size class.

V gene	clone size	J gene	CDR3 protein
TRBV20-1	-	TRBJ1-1	SAGPNTEAF
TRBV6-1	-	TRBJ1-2	ASSEIGPYGYT
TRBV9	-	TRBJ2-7	ASSVKPTTGGGDEQY
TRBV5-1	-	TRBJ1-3	ASSLTGTGVGNTIY
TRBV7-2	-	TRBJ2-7	ASSLAAQGAGGREQY
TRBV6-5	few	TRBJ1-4	ASFKRGSREKLF
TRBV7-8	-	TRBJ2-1	ASSWASGHYNEQF
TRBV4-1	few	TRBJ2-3	ASSLDEGGSTDTQY
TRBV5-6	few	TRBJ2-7	ASTPQTRYEQY
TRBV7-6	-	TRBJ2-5	ASSSGGTAGGVLETQY
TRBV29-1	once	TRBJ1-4	SASNEKLF
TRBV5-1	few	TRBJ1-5	ASSLAGASNQPQH
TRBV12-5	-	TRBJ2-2	ASGLRLAGVGTGELF
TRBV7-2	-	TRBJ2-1	ASSLGGTGGIYNEQF
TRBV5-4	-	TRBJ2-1	ASSLPGQGAIGQF
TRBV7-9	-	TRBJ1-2	ASSGTLRVNYGYT
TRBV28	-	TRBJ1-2	ASSFGFVGTGKGYT
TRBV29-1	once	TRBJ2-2	SVDVGNTGELF